One sample yielded the 14 T cell receptor beta chains listed below, sequenced in a study of long-term antiretroviral therapy in people with HIV. Sequencing relied on immunoSEQ assay v3.0, run at survey level. Profiling relied on immunoSEQ multiplex PCR, and the TCRdb table lists in-frame clones only, not all of them. The data hold tens of thousands of clones, with approximately 86% observed a single time. The sequencing here drew on unsorted PBMCs, taken 0.1 years before starting antiretroviral therapy. These receptors originate from a woman aged 45-60 years with HIV.

The J gene is TRBJ2-3, the V gene TRBV9, with 10 bases aligning to TRBD2. The CDR3 length is 18 residues. V shed 0 bases and J 0 bases; nucleotides not matched to a gene: 7. The germline V gene encodes CDR1 SGDLS and CDR2 YYNGEE. Written as DNA, the CDR3 is TGTGCCAGCAGCGTAGCCTTAGCGGGGGGTGCTAGCACAGATACGCAGTATTTT. Its protein is CASSVALAGGASTDTQYF.

The chain has TRBV7-9 and TRBJ2-3, with 10 bases lining up with TRBD1. The CDR3 is 19 residues long. Losses at the gene ends were 5 bases for V and 0 bases for J; bases not matched to a gene: 14. Germline CDR1 SEHNR, CDR2 FQNEAQ (reference sequence). The CDR3 DNA follows: TGTGCCAGCAGCGACCGGGACAGGGGACGAACTACTAGCACAGATACGCAGTATTTT. Its translation is CASSDRDRGRTTSTDTQYF.

The chain uses TRBV14 and TRBJ1-3, with no clear D. The CDR3 covers 15 residues. The V gene's germline CDR1 is SGHDN and CDR2 FVKESK. V was cut by 1 base and J by 3 bases, with 10 bases left in between. The CDR3 spells CASSQVTGSGNTIYF. CDR3 sequence (DNA): TGTGCCAGCAGCCAAGTTACCGGAAGTGGAAACACCATATATTTT. The variable domain in full, completed from reference TRBV14 and TRBJ1-3, reads EAGVTQFPSHSVIEKGQTVTLRCDPISGHDNLYWYRRVMGKEIKFLLHFVKESKQDESGMPNNRFLAERTGGTYSTLKVQPAELEDSGVYFCASSQVTGSGNTIYFGEGSWLTVV.

V is TRBV19 and J is TRBJ1-5, with D possibly TRBD1 on 5 matching bases. From germline, CDR1 is LNHDA and CDR2 SQIVND (reference sequence). The V and J ends lost 5 bases and 7 bases respectively, with 24 bases between them. The CDR3 is 17 amino acids. The CDR3, as DNA: TGTGCCAGTAGTCCACTGCCCCGAGCAGGGATCATGCAGCCCCAGCATTTT. Translating gives CASSPLPRAGIMQPQHF. The entire variable domain, with the rest obtained from reference TRBV19 and TRBJ1-5, is as follows: DGGITQSPKYLFRKEGQNVTLSCEQNLNHDAMYWYRQDPGQGLRLIYYSQIVNDFQKGDIAEGYSVSREKKESFPLTVTSAQKNPTAFYLCASSPLPRAGIMQPQHFGDGTRLSIL.

The chain carries TRBV19 and TRBJ1-1, with 8 bases matching TRBD1. V was clipped by 4 bases and J by 3 bases; unmatched bases: 4. Germline CDR1 LNHDA, CDR2 SQIVND (reference sequence). This CDR3 is 14 amino acids long. CDR3 in DNA: TGTGCCAGTAGTACAACAGGGGGGGACACTGAAGCTTTCTTT. This gives the protein CASSTTGGDTEAFF.

In nucleotides, the CDR3 is TGTGCCAGCGTTAACGACGGCTATGGCTACACCTTC. The encoded protein is CASVNDGYGYTF. The gene calls are TRBV6-5 and TRBJ1-2; D is ambiguous. In germline, CDR1 is MNHEY, CDR2 SVGAGI. The CDR3 has 12 residues. V was trimmed by 8 bases and J by 4 bases, leaving 11 bases between them.

The J gene is TRBJ1-4, the V gene TRBV5-1; 9 nucleotides align to TRBD1. Germline CDR1 SGHRS, CDR2 YFSETQ. This CDR3 spans 19 amino acids. J was trimmed by 1 base and V by 4 bases; bases with no gene match: 14. CDR3 coding DNA: TGCGCCAGCAGCGGTTCGGACAGGGGAAAATACCAAACTAATGAAAAACTGTTTTTT. Translating gives CASSGSDRGKYQTNEKLFF.

The J gene is TRBJ1-1, the V gene TRBV6-5; D is possibly TRBD1 (5 bases). V lost 6 bases and J lost 6, with 14 bases in between. The V gene's germline CDR1 is MNHEY and CDR2 SVGAGI. The CDR3 covers 13 residues. The CDR3 nucleotides are TGTGCCAGCAGATCTCCCTGGGGGGCTGAAGCTTTCTTT. Translating gives CASRSPWGAEAFF.

This chain uses TRBV2 with TRBJ1-5, with D uncertain. Germline CDR1 SNHLY, CDR2 FYNNEI. Deletions cut 0 bases from V and 2 bases from J, with 2 bases between. This CDR3 comprises 13 residues. The CDR3 DNA reads as TGTGCCAGCAGTGAAGCGGGCAATCAGCCCCAGCATTTT. Protein: CASSEAGNQPQHF.

The chain is built from TRBV21-1 and TRBJ1-1. TRBV21-1 is classified as a pseudogene. There are 15 residues in the CDR3. The CDR3 DNA is TGTGCCAGCAGCAAAGGGGACGGACGAACGGCTGAAGCTTTCTTT. It specifies CASSKGDGRTAEAFF.

This chain links TRBV6-1 with TRBJ2-4; TRBD2 agrees at 12 bases. There are 19 residues in the CDR3. V was clipped by 2 bases and J by 0 bases; unmatched bases: 8. Germline values: CDR1 MNHNS, CDR2 SASEGT. The CDR3 DNA follows: TGTGCCAGCAGTGAACGGCTAGCGGGGGGGGTTTTAGCCAAAAACATTCAGTACTTC. Protein product: CASSERLAGGVLAKNIQYF.

The chain carries TRBV9 and TRBJ2-1, with 7 bases aligning to TRBD1. Trimming cost V 3 bases and J 5 bases; bases outside gene matches: 8. The CDR3 has 15 residues. Germline V gene data show CDR1 as SGDLS and CDR2 as YYNGEE. This chain's CDR3 is CASSALTGLDNEQFF. CDR3 DNA: TGTGCCAGCAGCGCTTTGACAGGGCTGGACAATGAGCAGTTCTTC.

V and J are TRBV30 and TRBJ1-2, with D perhaps TRBD1 (6 bases). This CDR3 contains 13 residues. In germline, CDR1 is GTSNPN, CDR2 SVGIG (reference sequence). The ends were cut back, 1 base at V and 4 bases at J, with 10 bases in the middle. In DNA, the CDR3 is TGTGCCTGGAGTGGCGAGACAGGCTATGGCTACACCTTC. Its protein product is CAWSGETGYGYTF.

The chain employs TRBV4-1 and TRBJ2-5, with D uncertain. The CDR3 runs 15 residues. The ends were cut back, 0 bases at V and 8 bases at J, with 16 bases in the middle. Germline loops: CDR1 MGHRA, CDR2 YSYEKL. Written as DNA, the CDR3 is TGCGCCAGCAGCCAAGATCGTACGAGCCACGTAACCCAGTACTTC. Its protein product is CASSQDRTSHVTQYF.